This record looks at one TCR beta chain sequence and its context. Assay: immunoSEQ multiplex PCR; the TCRdb copy retains only in-frame clones and omits some. The data show about 120,000 clones, about 90% seen once. The entry originates in a study of T cell responses to AZD1222 COVID-19 vaccine. CDR3 length: 14 residues. Germline V gene lookup returns CDR1 SGHDT and CDR2 YYEEEE. With 1 base clipped from V and 6 bases from J, the junction kept 5 bases outside the gene matches. The chain joins TRBV5-6 to TRBJ1-2; 8 nucleotides line up with TRBD1. The input for sequencing was peripheral blood, taken on day 0 of AZD1222 vaccination. This TCR derives from an adult in good health. CDR3 nucleotide sequence: TGTGCCAGCAGCTTGAGCCAGGGGGCCGATGGCTACACCTTC. Translation gives CASSLSQGADGYTF.